Each of the 30 T cell receptor beta chains below was sequenced from the same sample in a study of T cells in localized non-small cell lung cancer (dated by TCRdb to 2018 to 2020). Libraries were made using the immunoSEQ multiplex PCR assay. In its TCRdb copy, this immuneACCESS table keeps in-frame sequences only and misses some clones. Where compared with another copy, unresolved V genes explain less than half of these, and the others have no known cause. Within this sample are roughly 19,000 clones, with about 80% of them counted one time only. Around 4.5% of the sample is held by the ten biggest clonotypes. Here the sequenced sample was peripheral blood, taken before any cancer treatment. The receptor source for this set is a man aged 40 to 75 with stage I lung adenocarcinoma.

About this clone: Within the sample, other DNA sequences also encode this same CDR3. CDR3 sequence (DNA): TGTGCTAGTGGTTTGTGGGGGACAGATACGCAGTATTTT. Amino acid sequence: CASGLWGTDTQYF. This sequence joins TRBV12-5 and TRBJ2-3; D tentatively reads TRBD1 or TRBD2 (5 bases each). The CDR3 spans 13 residues. Germline V gives CDR1 LGHNT, CDR2 FRNRAP. V dropped 2 bases and J dropped 3 bases, with 6 bases sitting between them.

This rearrangement joins TRBV28 to TRBJ1-5; possibly TRBD1 for D (5 bases). Germline V CDR1 and CDR2: MDHEN, SYDVKM. V lost 4 bases, J lost 0 bases, and 10 bases lay in between. The CDR3 is made up of 15 amino acids. The CDR3 nucleotides read TGTGCCAGCAGTTCGACAGACGATAGCAATCAGCCCCAGCATTTT. This gives the protein CASSSTDDSNQPQHF. Full variable domain (outside the CDR3, taken from reference TRBV28 and TRBJ1-5): DVKVTQSSRYLVKRTGEKVFLECVQDMDHENMFWYRQDPGLGLRLIYFSYDVKMKEKGDIPEGYSVSREKKERFSLILESASTNQTSMYLCASSSTDDSNQPQHFGDGTRLSIL.

The V call is TRBV11-2, the J call TRBJ2-5; tentative D call: TRBD1 (6 bases). Trimming pared 4 bases from V and 7 bases from J, leaving 10 bases between. The V gene's germline CDR1 is SGHAT and CDR2 FQNNGV. This CDR3 region has 12 residues. The CDR3 loop reads CASSYLGGTQYF. CDR3 nucleotides: TGTGCCAGCAGCTATTTAGGGGGGACCCAGTACTTC. Based on the CDR3 plus reference TRBV11-2 and TRBJ2-5, the full variable domain is EAGVAQSPRYKIIEKRQSVAFWCNPISGHATLYWYQQILGQGPKLLIQFQNNGVVDDSQLPKDRFSAERLKGVDSTLKIQPAKLEDSAVYLCASSYLGGTQYFGPGTRLLVL.

The chain couples TRBV7-9 to TRBJ2-7, with TRBD2 matching over 10 bases. Germline CDR1 and CDR2: SEHNR and FQNEAQ (reference sequence). CDR3 length: 15 amino acids. Trimming removed 4 bases from V and 3 bases from J; junction bases left unmatched: 6. The CDR3 region has the DNA TGTGCCAGCAGCTCCCCTAGCGGGAGCATCTACGAGCAGTACTTC. This translates into CASSSPSGSIYEQYF.

The chain links TRBV19 to TRBJ2-3; unclear D gene. V was clipped by 3 bases and J by 10 bases, with 11 bases between them. The CDR3 consists of 12 residues. Germline loops: CDR1 LNHDA, CDR2 SQIVND (reference sequence). As DNA, the CDR3 is TGTGCCAGTAGTATCCAGTTGAGCCCGCAGTATTTT. Residues: CASSIQLSPQYF.

The chain couples TRBV28 to TRBJ2-7; a possible D gene is TRBD2 (6 bases). Trimming removed 2 bases from V and 7 bases from J, with 21 bases in between. This CDR3 contains 16 residues. Germline V gene sequence: CDR1 MDHEN, CDR2 SYDVKM. CDR3 DNA sequence: TGTGCCAGCAGTTTACCCTTGCGGGGAGGTCCGGGGGAGCAGTACTTC. Encoded protein: CASSLPLRGGPGEQYF.

V is TRBV12-5 and J is TRBJ2-2; 8 bases are shared with TRBD2. This CDR3 comprises 15 residues. Looked up from germline, CDR1 is LGHNT and CDR2 is FRNRAP. Trimming removed 2 bases from V and 7 bases from J; junction bases left unmatched: 6. The CDR3 nucleotides read TGTGCTAGTGGTTTGACTAGCGGAAGTGGCGGGGAGCTGTTTTTT. It yields the protein CASGLTSGSGGELFF.

The rearrangement joins TRBV2 to TRBJ2-3, with D possibly being TRBD2 (7 bases). Trimming took 5 bases from V and 2 from J, leaving 14 bases between them. Germline assignment: CDR1 SNHLY and CDR2 FYNNEI. This CDR3 spans 15 amino acids. The CDR3 loop is CASSPAGASTDTQYF. The DNA of the CDR3 is TGTGCCAGCAGTCCGGCGGGGGCCTCCACAGATACGCAGTATTTT.

The chain recombines TRBV21-1 with TRBJ2-3; TRBD2, the table's D call, lacks a check against the DNA. TRBV21-1 is described as a pseudogene. This CDR3 comprises 20 residues. CDR3 loop: CASSKKAIAGDRTSTDTQYF. Written as DNA, the CDR3 is TGTGCCAGCAGCAAAAAAGCGATAGCGGGGGACAGGACCTCCACAGATACGCAGTATTTT.

The V and J genes are TRBV27 and TRBJ1-2, with 7 bases that match TRBD1. The germline V gene encodes CDR1 MNHEY and CDR2 SMNVEV (reference sequence). V trimming: 6 bases; J trimming: 7 bases; junction bases outside the gene matches: 14. CDR3 size: 15 residues. The chain's CDR3 is CASSPGRQGIFGYTF. The CDR3 coding sequence is TGTGCCAGCAGCCCCGGTCGACAGGGAATTTTTGGCTACACCTTC.

CDR3 nucleotides: TGTGCCAGCAGTTTTATAGGGGGCGAGCAGTACTTC. Translated, it gives CASSFIGGEQYF. J is TRBJ2-7 and V is TRBV27, with D perhaps matching TRBD1 (6 bases). There are 12 residues in the CDR3. Germline V gene data show CDR1 as MNHEY and CDR2 as SMNVEV (reference sequence). Trimming shortened V by 3 bases and J by 6 bases, and 9 bases separated the two germline ends.

This sequence joins TRBV5-6 and TRBJ1-1; tentative D call: TRBD1 (6 bases). Trimming shortened V by 4 bases and J by 8 bases, and 12 bases separated the two germline ends. The CDR3 covers 12 residues. Germline V lookup: CDR1 SGHDT, CDR2 YYEEEE. CDR3 loop: CASSPYRAEAFF. CDR3 bases: TGTGCCAGCAGCCCATACAGGGCCGAAGCTTTCTTT.

The rearrangement uses TRBV19 and TRBJ2-7; possibly TRBD2 for D (5 bases). Trimming took 3 bases from V and 0 from J, leaving 6 bases between them. The CDR3 spans 13 residues. From germline, CDR1 is LNHDA and CDR2 SQIVND (reference sequence). The chain's CDR3 is CASSITSSYEQYF. In nucleotides, the CDR3 is TGTGCCAGTAGTATCACTAGCTCCTACGAGCAGTACTTC. Together with reference TRBV19 and TRBJ2-7, the CDR3 gives the full variable domain: DGGITQSPKYLFRKEGQNVTLSCEQNLNHDAMYWYRQDPGQGLRLIYYSQIVNDFQKGDIAEGYSVSREKKESFPLTVTSAQKNPTAFYLCASSITSSYEQYFGPGTRLTVT.

In DNA form, the CDR3 reads TGTGCCAGCAGGACAGGGACGAATTCACCCCTCCACTTT. This codes for CASRTGTNSPLHF. V gene TRBV27 combines with J gene TRBJ1-6; 7 nucleotides line up with TRBD1. The V gene end was trimmed by 6 bases and the J gene end by 7 bases; junction bases not matched to a gene: 3. Per the germline V gene, CDR1 is MNHEY and CDR2 is SMNVEV (reference sequence). The CDR3 contains 13 residues.

This clone was seen only a few times. The chain combines TRBV10-3 with TRBJ1-1, with a weak D call TRBD1 (6 bases). The CDR3 spans 14 residues. CDR1 and CDR2 from the germline V gene are ENHRY and SYGVKD. The V end was cut by 4 bases, the J end by 2 bases, with 11 bases between. The CDR3 nucleotides read TGTGCCATCAGTGGCGGGACATTAAACACTGAAGCTTTCTTT. The encoded protein is CAISGGTLNTEAFF.

This rearrangement joins TRBV6-5 to TRBJ2-5, with D possibly called TRBD1 or TRBD2 (5 bases each). There are 15 residues in the CDR3. The germline CDR1 and CDR2 sequences are MNHEY and SVGAGI. V was cut by 4 bases and J by 5 bases, with 17 bases left in between. The CDR3 region has the DNA TGTGCCAGCAGTTTCTCAGGGACCAACGGGGAGACCCAGTACTTC. The encoded protein is CASSFSGTNGETQYF.

The V call is TRBV15, the J call TRBJ2-1; D may be TRBD2 (5 bases). With 3 bases removed from V and 3 bases from J, the gap between germline ends came to 9 bases. CDR3 length equals 14 residues. Germline V gene lookup returns CDR1 LNHNV and CDR2 YYDKDF (reference sequence). Here the CDR3 reads CATSSGGFYNEQFF. In nucleotides, the CDR3 is TGTGCCACCAGCAGTGGCGGGTTCTACAATGAGCAGTTCTTC.

V gene TRBV18 combines with J gene TRBJ2-5; TRBD2 matches 9 bases. Germline CDR1 is KGHSH and CDR2 is LQKENI. This CDR3 is built from 16 residues. V dropped 2 bases and J dropped 2; count of bases not matched to a gene: 6. The CDR3 nucleotides read TGTGCCAGCTCACCATTCGCTAGCGGGGCTCAAGAGACCCAGTACTTC. Amino acids: CASSPFASGAQETQYF.

The chain couples TRBV4-1 to TRBJ2-7, with TRBD2 matching over 13 bases. Losses at the gene ends were 1 base for V and 5 bases for J; bases not matched to a gene: 11. Looked up from germline, CDR1 is MGHRA and CDR2 is YSYEKL. The CDR3 contains 18 residues. In DNA, the CDR3 is TGCGCCAGCAGCCAAGGACCCCCACTAGCGGGAGGGCCCAACGAGCAGTACTTC. It codes for CASSQGPPLAGGPNEQYF.

The CDR3 DNA reads TGTGCCAGCAGCCTCGGGAGGGAGAGACACAATGAGCAGTTCTTC. Protein: CASSLGRERHNEQFF. This chain connects TRBV7-3 to TRBJ2-1; 8 nucleotides align to TRBD2. This CDR3 is built from 15 residues. Germline values: CDR1 SGHTA, CDR2 FQGTGA. V lost 5 bases, J lost 5 bases, and 8 bases stayed unmatched.

The CDR3 sequence is CASSLPPLSYEQYF. DNA of the CDR3: TGTGCCAGCAGTTTACCACCGTTATCCTACGAGCAGTACTTC. The gene calls are TRBV28 and TRBJ2-7; D call uncertain. V gave up 2 bases and J gave up 1 base, with 9 bases separating them. This CDR3 is built from 14 residues. In germline, CDR1 is MDHEN, CDR2 SYDVKM.

The chain is built from TRBV5-6 and TRBJ2-2; D is uncertain. The CDR3 runs 13 residues. The germline CDR1 and CDR2 sequences are SGHDT and YYEEEE. V lost 2 bases and J 5 bases, leaving 7 bases between the germline ends. Here the CDR3 DNA reads TGTGCCAGCAGCTTATCACGGACCGGGGAGCTGTTTTTT. Its translation is CASSLSRTGELFF.

The rearrangement joins TRBV28 to TRBJ2-3; tentatively, D is TRBD1 (5 bases). This CDR3 is built from 16 residues. Germline V CDR1 and CDR2: MDHEN, SYDVKM. V lost 4 bases and J lost 4, with 18 bases in between. The CDR3 loop reads CASSSSQGRAADTQYF. The CDR3 DNA reads as TGTGCCAGCAGTTCGTCTCAGGGAAGGGCTGCAGATACGCAGTATTTT.

This sequence joins TRBV7-6 and TRBJ2-3; the D gene is possibly TRBD2 (6 bases). The CDR3 totals 15 residues. The germline V gene has CDR1 SGHVS and CDR2 FNYEAQ. V dropped 1 base and J dropped 8 bases, with 16 bases sitting between them. CDR3 coding DNA: TGTGCCAGCAGCTTAGGAACGGGAGAAGTCGGTACGCAGTATTTT. Its translation is CASSLGTGEVGTQYF.

The rearrangement links TRBV7-3 to TRBJ2-1; 10 positions match TRBD1. V lost 4 bases and J lost 4; bases outside the gene matches: 4. CDR1 is SGHTA, CDR2 FQGTGA, per germline. This CDR3 is 15 amino acids long. The CDR3 protein is CASSWGQGTYNEQFF. As DNA, the CDR3 is TGTGCCAGCAGCTGGGGACAGGGGACGTACAATGAGCAGTTCTTC.

The chain recombines TRBV29-1 with TRBJ2-1; perhaps TRBD2 as D (6 bases). Trimming stripped 7 bases from V and 0 bases from J, with 22 bases between. CDR1 SQVTM and CDR2 ANQGSEA come from the germline V gene. The CDR3 extends over 17 amino acids. The chain's CDR3 is CSGISGGIAPSYNEQFF. As DNA, the CDR3 is TGCAGCGGCATCTCGGGCGGGATTGCCCCCTCCTACAATGAGCAGTTCTTC.

This clone is a singleton in its sample. This rearrangement joins TRBV5-1 to TRBJ2-1, with D maybe TRBD1 (5 bases). Trimming shortened V by 6 bases and J by 0 bases, and 16 bases separated the two germline ends. Looked up from germline, CDR1 is SGHRS and CDR2 is YFSETQ. This CDR3 contains 16 residues. CDR3 DNA sequence: TGCGCCAGCACGATTGGGGCACTAAGCTCCTACAATGAGCAGTTCTTC. This encodes CASTIGALSSYNEQFF.

The chain joins TRBV7-2 to TRBJ2-1; 11 bases agree with TRBD2. With 5 bases clipped from V and 7 bases from J, the junction kept 4 bases outside the gene matches. Germline loops: CDR1 SGHTA, CDR2 FQGNSA. The CDR3 covers 14 residues. The DNA of the CDR3 is TGTGCCAGCAGCCCCGTAGCGGGGGGGAATGAGCAGTTCTTC. It specifies CASSPVAGGNEQFF.

The rearrangement links TRBV28 to TRBJ2-5, with TRBD1 as a possible D gene (5 bases). Germline V gene sequence: CDR1 MDHEN, CDR2 SYDVKM. This CDR3 spans 15 amino acids. V gave up 3 bases and J gave up 1 base, with 12 bases separating them. CDR3 sequence: CASSFGRDFQETQYF. The CDR3 DNA is TGTGCCAGCAGTTTCGGCAGGGATTTCCAAGAGACCCAGTACTTC.

The chain joins TRBV7-9 to TRBJ2-7; no firm D call. V shed 5 bases and J shed 3 bases, with 17 bases lying between them. The CDR3 has 15 amino acids. CDR1 is SEHNR and CDR2 is FQNEAQ in the germline V gene (reference sequence). In DNA, the CDR3 is TGTGCCAGCAGCCCGAATCAAATGGAGTTCTACGAGCAGTACTTC. This gives the protein CASSPNQMEFYEQYF.